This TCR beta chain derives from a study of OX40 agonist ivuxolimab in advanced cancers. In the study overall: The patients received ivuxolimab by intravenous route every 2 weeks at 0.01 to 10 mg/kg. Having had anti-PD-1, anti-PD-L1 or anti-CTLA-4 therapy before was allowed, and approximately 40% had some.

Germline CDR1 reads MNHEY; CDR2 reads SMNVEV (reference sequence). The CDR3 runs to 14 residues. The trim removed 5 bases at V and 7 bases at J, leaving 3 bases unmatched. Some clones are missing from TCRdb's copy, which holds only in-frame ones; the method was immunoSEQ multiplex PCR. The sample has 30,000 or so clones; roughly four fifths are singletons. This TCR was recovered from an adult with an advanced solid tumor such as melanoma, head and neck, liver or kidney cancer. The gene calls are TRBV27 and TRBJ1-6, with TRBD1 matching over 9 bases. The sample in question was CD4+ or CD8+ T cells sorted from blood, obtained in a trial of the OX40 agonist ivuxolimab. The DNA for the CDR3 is TGTGCCAGCAGTATACAGGGGGCAAATTCACCCCTCCACTTT. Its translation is CASSIQGANSPLHF.